A single T cell receptor beta chain is shown here with its context. In the naive CD8 group, cells lacked CD45RO and were positively selected for CCR7, so terminally differentiated effector memory CD45RA+ cells were left out. These data originate in a study of shared clonotypes between healthy human individuals. CDR1 and CDR2 (germline): SGHAT, FQNNGV. The CDR3 is 14 residues long. V dropped 2 bases and J dropped 7; count of bases not matched to a gene: 8. Researchers ran the assay at a deep level. Each subset's genomic DNA was shared equally among a number of immunoSEQ plates. In replicate PCRs of sorted subsets, approximately 200 ng DNA, tens of thousands of T cell genomes, was used. The data were produced by immunoSEQ multiplex PCR, yet TCRdb's version contains in-frame clones alone and is incomplete. This sample has roughly 2.1 million clones, with 85% to 95% found just once.

This chain connects TRBV11-2 to TRBJ2-7; 7 nucleotides line up with TRBD2. Source material: naive CD8+ T cells from PBMCs. The sequence was obtained from a man aged 18 to 30 in good health. Some clones in this sample may be carry-over from other donors' samples. The CDR3 sequence: CASSLFAGVEEQYF. The CDR3 coding sequence is TGTGCCAGCAGCTTATTCGCGGGAGTAGAAGAGCAGTACTTC.